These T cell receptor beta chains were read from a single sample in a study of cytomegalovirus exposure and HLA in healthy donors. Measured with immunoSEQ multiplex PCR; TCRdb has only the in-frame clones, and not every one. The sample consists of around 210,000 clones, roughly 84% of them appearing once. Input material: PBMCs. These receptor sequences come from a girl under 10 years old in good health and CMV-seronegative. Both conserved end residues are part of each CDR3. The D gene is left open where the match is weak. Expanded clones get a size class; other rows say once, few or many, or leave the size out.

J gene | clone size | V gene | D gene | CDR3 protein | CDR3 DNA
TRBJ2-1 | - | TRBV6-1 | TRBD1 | CASSERGTGGNEQFF | TGTGCCAGCAGCGAAAGGGGGACAGGAGGCAATGAGCAGTTCTTC
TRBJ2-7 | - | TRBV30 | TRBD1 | CAWSTVTGPNEQYF | TGTGCCTGGAGTACAGTGACAGGGCCCAACGAGCAGTACTTC
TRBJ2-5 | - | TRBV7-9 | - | CASSLAVRGEVTQYF | TGTGCCAGCAGCTTAGCTGTCAGGGGGGAGGTGACCCAGTACTTC
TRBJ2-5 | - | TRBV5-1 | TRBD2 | CASSLRLAGAETQYF | TGCGCCAGCAGCTTGAGGCTAGCGGGAGCGGAGACCCAGTACTTC
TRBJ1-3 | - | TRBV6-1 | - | CASRGTGQQNTIYF | TGTGCCAGCAGAGGGACGGGACAACAAAACACCATATATTTT
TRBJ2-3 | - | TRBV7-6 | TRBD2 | CASSSLPTIAGEITDTQYF | TGTGCCAGCAGCTCACTACCGACCATCGCGGGGGAAATCACAGATACGCAGTATTTT
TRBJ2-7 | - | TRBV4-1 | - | CASSQDPTRGEQYF | TGCGCCAGCAGCCAAGATCCCACCCGGGGCGAGCAGTACTTC
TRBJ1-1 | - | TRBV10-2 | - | CASTLRGGNTEAFF | TGCGCCAGCACCCTAAGGGGGGGGAACACTGAAGCTTTCTTT
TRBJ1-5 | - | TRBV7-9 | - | CASSLGSTENQPQHF | TGTGCCAGCAGCTTAGGTTCGACAGAGAATCAGCCCCAGCATTTT
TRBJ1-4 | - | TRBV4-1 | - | CASSQDWAGLEKLFF | TGCGCCAGCAGCCAAGATTGGGCAGGGTTGGAAAAACTGTTTTTT
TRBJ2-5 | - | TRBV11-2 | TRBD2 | CASSSSGVQETQYF | TGTGCCAGCAGCTCCAGCGGGGTTCAAGAGACCCAGTACTTC
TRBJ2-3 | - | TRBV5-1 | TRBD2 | CASSVTSGLGTDTQYF | TGCGCCAGCAGCGTGACTAGCGGCCTAGGCACAGATACGCAGTATTTT
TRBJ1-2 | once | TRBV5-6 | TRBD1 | CASSLNPKGAYGYTF | TGTGCCAGCAGCTTGAACCCAAAGGGGGCATATGGCTACACCTTC
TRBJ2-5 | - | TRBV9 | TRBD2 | CASSSSLAGGQETQYF | TGTGCCAGCAGCTCCTCTCTAGCGGGGGGGCAAGAGACCCAGTACTTC
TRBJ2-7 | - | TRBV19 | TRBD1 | CASSPAGTGEFEQYF | TGTGCCAGTAGCCCTGCCGGGACAGGAGAGTTCGAGCAGTACTTC
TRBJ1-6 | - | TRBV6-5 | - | CASSYSIQGKSPLHF | TGTGCCAGCAGTTACTCGATCCAGGGAAAGTCACCCCTCCACTTT
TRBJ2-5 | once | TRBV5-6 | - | CASSSGTKETQYF | TGTGCCAGCAGCTCCGGGACAAAAGAGACCCAGTACTTC
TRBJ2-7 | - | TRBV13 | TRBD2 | CARVGTSGYEQYF | TGTGCCAGAGTAGGGACTAGCGGCTACGAGCAGTACTTC
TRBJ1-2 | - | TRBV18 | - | CASSPGGGYGYTF | TGTGCCAGCTCACCAGGGGGCGGCTATGGCTACACCTTC
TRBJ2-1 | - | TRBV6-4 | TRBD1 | CASSRTGPNEQFF | TGTGCCAGCTCGAGGACAGGGCCCAATGAGCAGTTCTTC
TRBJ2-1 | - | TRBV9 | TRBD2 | CASSVLADAGEQFF | TGTGCCAGCAGCGTTCTAGCGGATGCGGGGGAGCAGTTCTTC
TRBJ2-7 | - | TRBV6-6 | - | CASSKGGVYEQYF | TGTGCCAGCAGTAAAGGGGGGGTCTACGAGCAGTACTTC
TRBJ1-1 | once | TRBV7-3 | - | CASSLTQGEAFF | TGTGCCAGCAGCTTAACGCAGGGAGAAGCTTTCTTT
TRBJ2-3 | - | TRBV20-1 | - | CSWRADTQYF | TGCAGTTGGAGGGCAGATACGCAGTATTTT
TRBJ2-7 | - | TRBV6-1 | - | CASGQTGGLREQYF | TGTGCCAGCGGCCAGACAGGAGGTCTACGGGAGCAGTACTTC
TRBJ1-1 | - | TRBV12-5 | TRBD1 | CASGIPRTGNTEAFF | TGTGCTAGTGGTATCCCACGGACAGGGAACACTGAAGCTTTCTTT
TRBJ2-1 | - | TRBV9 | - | CASSGTLHEQFF | TGTGCCAGCAGCGGGACTCTCCATGAGCAGTTCTTC
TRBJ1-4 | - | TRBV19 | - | CASSGSGPATNEKLFF | TGTGCCAGTAGTGGCTCAGGGCCTGCAACTAATGAAAAACTGTTTTTT
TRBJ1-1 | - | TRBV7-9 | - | CASSLGTVGTNTEAFF | TGTGCCAGCAGCTTAGGGACAGTCGGTACGAACACTGAAGCTTTCTTT
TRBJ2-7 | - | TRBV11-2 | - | CASSSRQVPCEQYF | TGTGCCAGCAGCTCCCGACAGGTCCCATGCGAGCAGTACTTC
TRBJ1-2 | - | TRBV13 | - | CASSLGTGPYGYTF | TGTGCCAGCAGCTTAGGGACAGGCCCCTATGGCTACACCTTC
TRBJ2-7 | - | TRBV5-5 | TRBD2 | CASSLTSGFYEQYF | TGTGCCAGCAGCTTGACTAGCGGGTTCTACGAGCAGTACTTC
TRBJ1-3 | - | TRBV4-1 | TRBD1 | CASSQDRGTGGGSGNTIYF | TGCGCCAGCAGCCAAGACCGCGGGACAGGGGGCGGTTCTGGAAACACCATATATTTT
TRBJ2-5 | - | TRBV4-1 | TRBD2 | CASSQDPGAGEETQYF | TGCGCCAGCAGCCAAGATCCCGGAGCGGGGGAAGAGACCCAGTACTTC
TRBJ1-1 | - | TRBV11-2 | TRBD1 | CASSFGQGAIVAFF | TGTGCCAGCAGCTTCGGACAGGGGGCGATCGTGGCTTTCTTT
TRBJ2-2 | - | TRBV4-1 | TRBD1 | CASSPLGRDRGDTGELFF | TGCGCCAGCAGCCCCCTGGGGCGGGACAGGGGTGACACCGGGGAGCTGTTTTTT
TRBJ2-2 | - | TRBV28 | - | CASSLLGSTDTGELFF | TGTGCCAGCAGTTTGTTAGGGAGTACGGACACCGGGGAGCTGTTTTTT